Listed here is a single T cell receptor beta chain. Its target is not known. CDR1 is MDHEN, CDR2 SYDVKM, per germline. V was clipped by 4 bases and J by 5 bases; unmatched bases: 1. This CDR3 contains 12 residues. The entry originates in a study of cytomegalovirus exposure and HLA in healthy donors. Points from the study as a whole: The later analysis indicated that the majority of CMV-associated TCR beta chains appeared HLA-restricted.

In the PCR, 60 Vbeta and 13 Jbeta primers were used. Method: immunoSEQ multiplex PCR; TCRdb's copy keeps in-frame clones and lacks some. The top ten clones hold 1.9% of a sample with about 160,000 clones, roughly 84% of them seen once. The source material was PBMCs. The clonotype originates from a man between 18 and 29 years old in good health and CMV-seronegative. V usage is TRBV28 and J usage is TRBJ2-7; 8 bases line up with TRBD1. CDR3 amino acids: CASSWDRNEQYF. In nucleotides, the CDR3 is TGTGCCAGCAGTTGGGACAGGAACGAGCAGTACTTC. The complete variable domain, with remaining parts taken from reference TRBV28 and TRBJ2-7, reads DVKVTQSSRYLVKRTGEKVFLECVQDMDHENMFWYRQDPGLGLRLIYFSYDVKMKEKGDIPEGYSVSREKKERFSLILESASTNQTSMYLCASSWDRNEQYFGPGTRLTVT.